This T cell receptor (beta chain) was captured in a study of cytomegalovirus exposure and HLA in healthy donors. TCRdb's copy holds only in-frame clones and misses some; the assay was immunoSEQ multiplex PCR. The sample shows some 150,000 clones, 70% to 90% of them seen only once. Points from the study as a whole: TCR beta chains numbering some 160 were designated cytomegalovirus-associated. Using the classifier, cytomegalovirus status was reportedly diagnosed with high specificity and sensitivity.

Comments on this clone: Its cognate antigen is unknown.

Germline trimming cut 4 bases from V and 5 bases from J; bases unmatched to any gene: 8. The germline V gene has CDR1 LGHNT and CDR2 FRNRAP. The CDR3 length is 16 residues. This receptor was obtained from a man aged 18 to 35 in good health and CMV-seropositive. The sample was PBMCs. The chain carries TRBV12-5 and TRBJ2-3; 11 bases are a match to TRBD1. The CDR3 here is CASGSDRGLTLDTQYF. CDR3 bases: TGTGCTAGTGGTTCGGACAGGGGGCTCACCCTAGATACGCAGTATTTT.